This is a list of T cell receptor beta chains from one sample in a study of early T cells in non-severe SARS-CoV-2 infection. Via MiXCR, TCRdb re-called the 5' RACE reads, giving one row per CDR3 protein. Here the sample spans just over 70,000 distinct CDR3 sequences, 9.5% to 15% being singletons. Sequences were obtained from whole blood. The receptors shown here come from an adult who was a healthcare worker with PCR-confirmed SARS-CoV-2 infection or an uninfected control (not recorded which). CDR3s include the opening cysteine and the closing phenylalanine or tryptophan. The D gene is left open where the match is weak. A row's size may be missing; if present it is once, few, many or a size class.

CDR3 protein | CDR3 DNA | V gene | D gene | J gene | clone size
CASSEEMAPGSEQYF | TGTGCCAGCAGTGAAGAGATGGCCCCAGGGTCGGAGCAGTACTTC | TRBV2 | NA | TRBJ2-7 | many
CASSSLESNEQFF | TGTGCCAGCAGCTCCTTAGAATCGAATGAGCAGTTCTTC | TRBV7-2 | NA | TRBJ2-1 | NA
CASRAWEGTEAFF | TGTGCCAGCAGGGCGTGGGAGGGCACTGAAGCTTTCTTT | TRBV27 | NA | TRBJ1-1 | many
CASSFSGRALETQYF | TGTGCCAGCAGTTTTAGCGGGAGGGCCTTAGAGACCCAGTACTTC | TRBV12-3/TRBV12-4 | TRBD2 | TRBJ2-5 | many
CASSDREPSSYNEQFF | TGTGCCAGCAGCGACAGGGAACCGAGCTCCTACAATGAGCAGTTCTTC | TRBV27 | TRBD1 | TRBJ2-1 | few
CASSYGRPSPLHF | TGTGCCAGCAGTTACGGCCGTCCTTCACCCCTCCACTTT | TRBV6-6 | NA | TRBJ1-6 | many
CASSPLTGALNTEAFF | TGTGCCAGCAGCCCCCTTACAGGGGCTCTGAACACTGAAGCTTTCTTT | TRBV5-6 | TRBD1 | TRBJ1-1 | NA
CASSQDGSRAGGYTF | TGCGCCAGCAGCCAAGATGGGTCCAGGGCGGGTGGCTACACCTTC | TRBV4-3 | NA | TRBJ1-2 | many
CASSVSRASRTETQYF | TGTGCCAGCAGCGTGTCGAGGGCTAGCCGCACGGAGACCCAGTACTTC | TRBV7-2 | NA | TRBJ2-5 | many
CASSQPSIRTDTQYF | TGCGCCAGCAGCCAACCTAGTATCAGAACAGATACGCAGTATTTT | TRBV4-1 | NA | TRBJ2-3 | many
CASRDRAYSNQPQHF | TGTGCCAGTAGAGACAGGGCCTATAGCAATCAGCCCCAGCATTTT | TRBV19 | TRBD1 | TRBJ1-5 | many
CASSSAHFNEQFF | TGTGCCAGCAGTTCTGCCCATTTTAATGAGCAGTTCTTC | TRBV6-2/TRBV6-3 | NA | TRBJ2-1 | NA
CASSFQGAGSDTQYF | TGTGCCAGCAGCTTTCAGGGGGCGGGGTCAGATACGCAGTATTTT | TRBV11-2 | TRBD1 | TRBJ2-3 | many
CASSVAPDGQGHSPLHF | TGTGCCAGCAGCGTAGCCCCGGATGGACAGGGCCATTCACCCCTCCACTTT | TRBV9 | TRBD1 | TRBJ1-6 | many
CASSPDRNQPQHF | TGTGCCAGCAGCCCCGATAGGAATCAGCCCCAGCATTTT | TRBV6-5 | NA | TRBJ1-5 | many
CASSLTESGTHIQYF | TGTGCCAGCAGCTTAACGGAGTCTGGAACGCACATTCAGTACTTC | TRBV7-9 | NA | TRBJ2-4 | few
CASSLGPDSSEQYF | TGTGCCAGCAGTCTAGGCCCAGACTCCTCCGAGCAGTACTTC | TRBV6-5 | NA | TRBJ2-7 | many
CASSLAPNGESSYEQYF | TGTGCCAGCAGCTTAGCCCCTAATGGCGAGAGCTCCTACGAGCAGTACTTC | TRBV7-8 | NA | TRBJ2-7 | many
CASSRSRSYEQYF | TGTGCTAGCAGCCGAAGTAGGAGCTACGAGCAGTACTTC | TRBV7-7 | NA | TRBJ2-7 | many
CASSLGTGQIYEQYF | TGTGCCAGCAGCTTAGGTACGGGACAGATCTACGAGCAGTACTTC | TRBV7-9 | TRBD1 | TRBJ2-7 | NA
CSAGTGDGQPQHF | TGCAGTGCCGGAACAGGGGACGGTCAGCCCCAGCATTTT | TRBV20-1 | TRBD1 | TRBJ1-5 | many
CAWDSYTDTQYF | TGTGCCTGGGACTCTTACACAGATACGCAGTATTTT | TRBV30 | NA | TRBJ2-3 | many
CASRSGVGGTDTQYF | TGTGCCAGCAGGAGTGGGGTAGGGGGCACAGATACGCAGTATTTT | TRBV7-2 | NA | TRBJ2-3 | many
CSVETRGATSGNTIYF | TGCAGCGTTGAAACGAGGGGGGCCACCTCTGGAAACACCATATATTTT | TRBV29-1 | NA | TRBJ1-3 | many
CSVVKGQGSTDTQYF | TGCAGCGTCGTTAAGGGACAGGGGAGCACAGATACGCAGTATTTT | TRBV29-1 | TRBD1 | TRBJ2-3 | many
CASSRTRYGYTF | TGTGCCAGCAGTCGGACACGCTATGGCTACACCTTC | TRBV28 | NA | TRBJ1-2 | few
CSVAGRDTIYF | TGCAGCGTCGCAGGACGGGACACCATATATTTT | TRBV29-1 | NA | TRBJ1-3 | few
CASSSRTGGDYGYTF | TGTGCCAGCAGCTCCCGGACAGGGGGTGACTATGGCTACACCTTC | TRBV7-2 | TRBD1 | TRBJ1-2 | few
CASSSEANYGYTF | TGTGCCAGCAGTTCTGAGGCTAACTATGGCTACACCTTC | TRBV27 | NA | TRBJ1-2 | many
CSVVNTEAFF | TGCAGCGTTGTTAACACTGAAGCTTTCTTT | TRBV29-1 | NA | TRBJ1-1 | few
CSVDLGTSGPYEQYF | TGCAGCGTTGACTTGGGGACTAGCGGACCCTACGAGCAGTACTTC | TRBV29-1 | TRBD2 | TRBJ2-7 | NA
CASSSGLAGTNEQFF | TGTGCCAGCAGCTCCGGACTAGCGGGAACCAATGAGCAGTTCTTC | TRBV6-2/TRBV6-3 | TRBD2 | TRBJ2-1 | NA
CASSLGMADEQFF | TGTGCCAGCAGCTTAGGAATGGCTGATGAGCAGTTCTTC | TRBV11-2 | NA | TRBJ2-1 | NA
CASSSAGGGAYYEQYF | TGTGCCAGCAGTTCAGCCGGGGGTGGAGCCTACTACGAGCAGTACTTC | TRBV28 | NA | TRBJ2-7 | many
CASSLLAGAELQETQYF | TGTGCCAGCAGTTTACTAGCGGGAGCCGAACTCCAAGAGACCCAGTACTTC | TRBV27 | TRBD2 | TRBJ2-5 | NA
CVSSTTYSGNTIYF | TGCGTCAGCAGCACTACCTACTCTGGAAACACCATATATTTT | TRBV5-1 | NA | TRBJ1-3 | NA
CASSLQAEKNTEAFF | TGCGCCAGCAGTCTGCAGGCGGAAAAGAACACTGAAGCTTTCTTT | TRBV4-3 | NA | TRBJ1-1 | many
CASSNSVEGNQPQHF | TGTGCCAGCAGCAACAGTGTAGAGGGCAATCAGCCCCAGCATTTT | TRBV7-8 | NA | TRBJ1-5 | many
CAWSVLAGSNQPQHF | TGTGCCTGGAGTGTACTGGCGGGTAGCAATCAGCCCCAGCATTTT | TRBV30 | NA | TRBJ1-5 | many
CASSYPAGAKNIQYF | TGTGCCAGCAGTTACCCCGCGGGTGCCAAAAACATTCAGTACTTC | TRBV6-2/TRBV6-3 | NA | TRBJ2-4 | many
CASSSGVGAGQPQHF | TGTGCCAGCAGCTCAGGGGTGGGGGCAGGGCAGCCCCAGCATTTT | TRBV9 | NA | TRBJ1-5 | many
CASSIPPGATGNTIYF | TGTGCCAGCAGCATCCCACCGGGGGCTACTGGAAACACCATATATTTT | TRBV11-2 | NA | TRBJ1-3 | many
CSVMDSLMNEQFF | TGCAGCGTTATGGACAGCTTGATGAATGAGCAGTTCTTC | TRBV29-1 | NA | TRBJ2-1 | many
CASSSGTLNTGELFF | TGTGCCAGCAGTTCGGGGACCCTGAACACCGGGGAGCTGTTTTTT | TRBV12-3/TRBV12-4 | NA | TRBJ2-2 | many
CASSLVASYQPQHF | TGTGCCAGCAGCTTAGTCGCATCCTATCAGCCCCAGCATTTT | TRBV7-2 | NA | TRBJ1-5 | NA
CASRSQGGQPQHF | TGTGCCAGCAGAAGCCAGGGTGGGCAGCCCCAGCATTTT | TRBV28 | NA | TRBJ1-5 | few
CSASSRGREGLGEQYF | TGCAGTGCTAGTTCCCGTGGACGGGAGGGGCTGGGGGAGCAGTACTTC | TRBV20-1 | TRBD2 | TRBJ2-7 | many
CASKIMYTEAFF | TGTGCCAGCAAGATAATGTACACTGAAGCTTTCTTT | TRBV11-2 | NA | TRBJ1-1 | many
CSANYGQANYGYTF | TGCAGTGCCAACTACGGACAGGCGAACTATGGCTACACCTTC | TRBV20-1 | TRBD1 | TRBJ1-2 | many
CASTLGRSSYNEQFF | TGTGCCAGCACCCTAGGACGGAGCTCCTACAACGAGCAGTTCTTC | TRBV3-1 | NA | TRBJ2-1 | many
CSVAAVGHYEQYF | TGCAGCGTTGCCGCCGTGGGGCACTACGAGCAGTACTTC | TRBV29-1 | NA | TRBJ2-7 | many
CSARDPGQGAYEQYF | TGCAGTGCTAGAGACCCGGGACAGGGGGCGTACGAGCAGTACTTC | TRBV20-1 | TRBD1 | TRBJ2-7 | NA
CASSWGNEKLFF | TGTGCCAGTAGCTGGGGTAATGAAAAACTGTTTTTT | TRBV19 | NA | TRBJ1-4 | NA
CASSQGGAASYEQYF | TGTGCCAGCAGCCAAGGAGGGGCGGCTAGTTACGAGCAGTACTTC | TRBV14 | NA | TRBJ2-7 | many